The rows below give T cell receptor beta chains drawn from one sample of a study of CD8 T cells in ankylosing spondylitis. TCRdb redid the calling of the 5' RACE reads with MiXCR, one entry per CDR3 protein. The sample has 85,000 to 90,000 distinct CDR3 sequences, approximately 30% seen once. The sample comprised blood, either unsorted or a sorted T cell fraction (not recorded which). These receptors all come from a male donor with ankylosing spondylitis or in good health (not recorded which). Each CDR3 is given without its conserved first and last residue. Each record gives: V gene, D gene, CDR3 protein. A D gene is named only where the DNA matches it firmly.

V: TRBV20-1; D: NA; CDR3: SARDDDGYRRLEAF
V: TRBV5-5; D: NA; CDR3: ASRKDTLNTEAF
V: TRBV5-5; D: NA; CDR3: ASRQQQGGGNSPLH
V: TRBV3-1; D: NA; CDR3: ASSQARRWQDPLH
V: TRBV4-2; D: TRBD1; CDR3: ASSHTTGLVKANYGYT
V: TRBV29-1; D: TRBD1; CDR3: SVRQGDEKLF
V: TRBV4-2; D: NA; CDR3: ASSQEQRPPGAF
V: TRBV5-1; D: NA; CDR3: ASSTRQDVNTEAF
V: TRBV20-1; D: TRBD2; CDR3: SALAGGDTQY
V: TRBV7-3; D: TRBD2; CDR3: ASSVGLAASTDTQY
V: TRBV27; D: TRBD1; CDR3: ASSLGQELTEAF
V: TRBV9; D: TRBD2; CDR3: ASSVDSGAYNEQF
V: TRBV6-5; D: NA; CDR3: ASSYSQRGGPNSYEQY
V: TRBV5-1; D: NA; CDR3: ASSLPTYNEQF
V: TRBV7-8; D: TRBD1; CDR3: ASSLGTANEQF
V: TRBV5-1; D: NA; CDR3: ASSLERGSSTNEKLF
V: TRBV10-2; D: NA; CDR3: ASRGGTSTDTQY
V: TRBV5-1; D: NA; CDR3: ASSSQTQPSSGANVLT
V: TRBV12-3/TRBV12-4; D: TRBD2; CDR3: ASKNPSGGRNGELF
V: TRBV6-1; D: NA; CDR3: ASSEGTYSNQPQH
V: TRBV29-1; D: NA; CDR3: SVEAYAREQY
V: TRBV19; D: TRBD1; CDR3: ASRFRGEDSNQPQH
V: TRBV9; D: TRBD1; CDR3: ASSVSRDRGQNTIY
V: TRBV7-9; D: TRBD1; CDR3: ASSPDREWSEQY
V: TRBV9; D: TRBD1; CDR3: ASSAGQGSNSPLH
V: TRBV19; D: NA; CDR3: ASNTDRNTEAF
V: TRBV18; D: NA; CDR3: ASSPGGTDTQY
V: TRBV28; D: NA; CDR3: ASRDSYGYT
V: TRBV15; D: TRBD1; CDR3: ATSRDLGQGSGFQPQH
V: TRBV10-3; D: TRBD1; CDR3: AISDTGEYEQY
V: TRBV20-1; D: NA; CDR3: SANWRGPLNTGELF
V: TRBV20-1; D: NA; CDR3: SAKAEGGPDYNEQF
V: TRBV7-9; D: NA; CDR3: ASSLLASNNEQF
V: TRBV24-1; D: NA; CDR3: ATSDFGGETQY
V: TRBV27; D: NA; CDR3: ASSLSYGNQPQH
V: TRBV7-8; D: NA; CDR3: ASSLGNPNPYTQY
V: TRBV24-1; D: NA; CDR3: ATRGGVTDTQY
V: TRBV7-9; D: NA; CDR3: ASSLVGQTRF
V: TRBV7-2; D: TRBD1; CDR3: ASSLAGTGDYNEQF
V: TRBV7-9; D: NA; CDR3: ASSSFVRFYGYT
V: TRBV30; D: NA; CDR3: ASTGSRAGIGYT
V: TRBV2; D: TRBD1; CDR3: ATNSLQGDEKLF